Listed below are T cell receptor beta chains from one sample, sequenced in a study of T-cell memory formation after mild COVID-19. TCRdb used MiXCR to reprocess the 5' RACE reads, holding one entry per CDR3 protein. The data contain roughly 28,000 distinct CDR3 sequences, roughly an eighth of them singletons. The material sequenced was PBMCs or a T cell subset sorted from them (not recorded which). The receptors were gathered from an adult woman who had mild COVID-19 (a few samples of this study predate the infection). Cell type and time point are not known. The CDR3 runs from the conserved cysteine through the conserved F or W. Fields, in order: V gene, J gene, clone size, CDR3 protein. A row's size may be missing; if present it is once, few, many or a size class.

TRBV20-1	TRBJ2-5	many	CSASRGWETQYF
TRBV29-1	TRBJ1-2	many	CSETDRLDGYTF
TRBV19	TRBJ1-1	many	CASIPDRAMNTEAFF
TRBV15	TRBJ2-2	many	CATSRGKGTLTGELFF
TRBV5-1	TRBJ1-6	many	CASSLVGPSRSNSPLHF
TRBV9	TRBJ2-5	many	CASNPTGTEVAVYF
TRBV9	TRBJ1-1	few	CASGKGVGTEAFF
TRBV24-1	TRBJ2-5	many	CATSEPSTGAQETQYF
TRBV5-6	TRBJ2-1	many	CASSFDGSYNEQFF
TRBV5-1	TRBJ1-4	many	CASSGGLSATNEKLFF
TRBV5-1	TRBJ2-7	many	CASSQRTGLDEQYF
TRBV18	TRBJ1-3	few	CASSPPGESGNTIYF
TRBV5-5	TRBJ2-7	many	CASSFTPGLASEQYF
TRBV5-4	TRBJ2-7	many	CASSILQEDYEQYF
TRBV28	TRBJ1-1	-	CASSLPIVGTEAFF
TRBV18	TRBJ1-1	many	CASSPQGSARGTEAFF
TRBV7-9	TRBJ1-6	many	CASSHPQGGSNNSPLHF
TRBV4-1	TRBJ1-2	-	CASSQGPLGQGAPGYTF
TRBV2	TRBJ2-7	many	CASSGGTVPSEQYF
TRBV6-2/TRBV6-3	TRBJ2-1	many	CASSSSTGRSYNEQFF
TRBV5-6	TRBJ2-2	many	CASSLALATGELFF
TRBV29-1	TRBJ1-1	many	CSLSATGAREAFF
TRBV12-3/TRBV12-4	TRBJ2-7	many	CASSLRAGPIYEQYF
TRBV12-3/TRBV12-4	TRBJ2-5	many	CASSLAGTGQETQYF
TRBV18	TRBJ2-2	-	CASSPRQGTGELFF
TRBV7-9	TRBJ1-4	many	CASSARLTTNEKLFF
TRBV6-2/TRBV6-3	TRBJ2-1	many	CASSWGNEQFF
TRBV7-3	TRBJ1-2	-	CASSLGGAGYGYTF
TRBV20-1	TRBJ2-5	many	CSATGLAGETQYF
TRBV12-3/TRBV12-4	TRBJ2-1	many	CASSSQGGGEQFF
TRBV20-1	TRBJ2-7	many	CSASVSGGRIARQYF
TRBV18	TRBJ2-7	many	CASSPKDEQYF
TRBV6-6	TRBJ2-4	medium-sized	CASSFNAGGLIAKNIQYF
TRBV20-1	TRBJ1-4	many	CSAFPPGLTNEKLFF
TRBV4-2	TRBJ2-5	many	CASSRGSGLEAETQYF
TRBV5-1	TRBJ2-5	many	CASRKGQGAGEETQYF
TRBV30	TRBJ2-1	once	CAWIAPVWGSYNEQFF
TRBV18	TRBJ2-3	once	CASSPRTSVGVDTQYF
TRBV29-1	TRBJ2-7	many	CSVERGGPPYEQYF
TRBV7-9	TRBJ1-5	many	CASSLGVSSNQPQHF
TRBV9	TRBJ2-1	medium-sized	CASSTAGGPREQFF
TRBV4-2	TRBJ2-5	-	CASSQDFPGETQYF
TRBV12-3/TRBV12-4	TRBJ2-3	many	CASSLGAADTQYF
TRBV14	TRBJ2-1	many	CASSQDSYNEQFF
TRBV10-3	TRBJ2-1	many	CAITAANEQFF
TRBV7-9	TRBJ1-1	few	CASSFAGTATEAFF
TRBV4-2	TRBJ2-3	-	CASSQNAGSSTDTQYF
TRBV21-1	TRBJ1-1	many	CASSKSIGQGGTEAFF
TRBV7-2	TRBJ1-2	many	CASSRAFGIYGYTF
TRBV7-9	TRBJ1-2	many	CASSRQGSSGYTF
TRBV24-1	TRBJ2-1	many	CATSATSGRMGQFF
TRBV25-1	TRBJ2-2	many	CASSDPGTLGTGELFF
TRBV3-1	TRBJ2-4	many	CASSRYSAAVAKNIQYF